The next 18 T cell receptor beta chains were all read from a single sample in a study of T cells in localized non-small cell lung cancer. Assay: immunoSEQ multiplex PCR; the TCRdb copy retains only in-frame clones and omits some. Among 20,000 to 25,000 clones listed, about 88% were seen once. Sequencing used peripheral blood, obtained before any cancer treatment. The receptors shown here come from a female donor aged 60 or older with stage I lung adenocarcinoma.

In its sample, this clone was seen once. The chain recombines TRBV9 with TRBJ2-1; 8 bases map to TRBD2. CDR1 and CDR2 (germline): SGDLS, YYNGEE. V trimming: 6 bases; J trimming: 7 bases; junction bases outside the gene matches: 12. The CDR3 extends over 15 amino acids. CDR3 in DNA: TGTGCCAGCACCAGGGGCGGGGCTAGCGGGAATGAGCAGTTCTTC. Its protein is CASTRGGASGNEQFF.

This chain joins TRBV5-1 and TRBJ2-2; D not resolved. This CDR3 is 17 amino acids long. Germline CDR1 reads SGHRS; CDR2 reads YFSETQ. V was trimmed by 2 bases and J by 2 bases, leaving 16 bases between them. CDR3 in amino acids: CASSFLADRSNTGELFF. The CDR3 DNA reads TGCGCCAGCAGCTTCTTGGCAGACCGATCTAACACCGGGGAGCTGTTTTTT.

J is TRBJ1-1 and V is TRBV11-3; perhaps TRBD1 as D (6 bases). V dropped 3 bases and J dropped 2 bases, with 7 bases sitting between them. The CDR3 is 13 residues long. The germline V gene has CDR1 SGHNT and CDR2 YENEEA. This CDR3 reads CASSLDSNTEAFF. Written as DNA, the CDR3 is TGTGCCAGCAGCTTGGACAGCAACACTGAAGCTTTCTTT.

The gene calls are TRBV5-1 and TRBJ1-1, with D possibly being TRBD1 (5 bases). Germline V gene lookup returns CDR1 SGHRS and CDR2 YFSETQ. This CDR3 has 13 residues. V was shortened by 4 bases and J by 4 bases, with 11 bases between the two germline ends. CDR3: CASSPGWGTEAFF. In nucleotides, the CDR3 is TGCGCCAGCAGCCCAGGGTGGGGCACTGAAGCTTTCTTT.

This clone was seen once. The J gene is TRBJ2-2, the V gene TRBV5-1; the match to TRBD1 covers 9 bases. Germline lookup yields CDR1 SGHRS and CDR2 YFSETQ. The J segment lost 5 bases and the V segment lost 4 bases, leaving 3 bases of the junction unmatched. The CDR3 is 14 amino acids. This CDR3 is CASSPGQGTGELFF. For the CDR3, the DNA is TGCGCCAGCAGCCCGGGACAGGGTACCGGGGAGCTGTTTTTT.

The V call is TRBV4-1, the J call TRBJ1-2; unclear D gene. The CDR3 is 16 amino acids. V was cut by 1 base and J by 3 bases, with 15 bases left in between. Germline loops: CDR1 MGHRA, CDR2 YSYEKL. CDR3 amino acids: CASSQVPYSSYYGYTF. Here the CDR3 DNA reads TGCGCCAGCAGCCAAGTGCCCTACAGTTCATACTATGGCTACACCTTC.

CDR3 DNA: TGCGCCAGCAGCTTGGGAGGGGGCGATGATGGCTACACCTTC. Translated: CASSLGGGDDGYTF. This chain joins TRBV5-1 and TRBJ1-2; 7 nucleotides agree with TRBD1. From germline, CDR1 is SGHRS and CDR2 YFSETQ. The CDR3 runs 14 residues. After removal of 0 bases from V and 6 bases from J, the junction contained 5 bases not matched to a gene.

The genes are TRBV29-1 and TRBJ2-3; D remains ambiguous. Germline V gives CDR1 SQVTM, CDR2 ANQGSEA. Trimming cost V 7 bases and J 6 bases, with 11 bases left between them. The CDR3 has 11 residues. CDR3 in DNA: TGCAGCGCCCGAGTGGGTGATACGCAGTATTTT. This encodes CSARVGDTQYF.

Only one count was recorded for this clone. The chain joins TRBV5-4 to TRBJ2-1, with TRBD2 identical over 12 bases. This CDR3 has 16 residues. CDR1 is SGHNT and CDR2 is YYREEE in the germline V gene (reference sequence). V lost 4 bases, J lost 9 bases, and 11 bases stayed unmatched. CDR3 sequence (DNA): TGTGCCAGCAGCCCACAGACTAGCGGGAGTCGGGGTGAGCAGTTCTTC. Translated, it gives CASSPQTSGSRGEQFF.

The V gene is TRBV30, the J gene TRBJ1-1; D gene unclear. Germline V lookup: CDR1 GTSNPN, CDR2 SVGIG (reference sequence). Trimming pared 4 bases from V and 4 bases from J, leaving 13 bases between. This CDR3 spans 13 amino acids. The CDR3 loop is CAWTEQSTTEAFF. DNA for the CDR3: TGTGCCTGGACTGAGCAGAGTACCACTGAAGCTTTCTTT.

The rearrangement joins TRBV19 to TRBJ2-7, with TRBD2 matching 12 bases. CDR1 and CDR2 (germline): LNHDA, SQIVND (reference sequence). J gave up 4 bases and V 3 bases, and 4 bases lay outside the gene matches. The CDR3 has 15 amino acids. CDR3 coding DNA: TGTGCCAGTAGTATGATGACTAGCGGGAGATACGAGCAGTACTTC. The encoded protein is CASSMMTSGRYEQYF. The variable domain in full, completed from reference TRBV19 and TRBJ2-7, reads DGGITQSPKYLFRKEGQNVTLSCEQNLNHDAMYWYRQDPGQGLRLIYYSQIVNDFQKGDIAEGYSVSREKKESFPLTVTSAQKNPTAFYLCASSMMTSGRYEQYFGPGTRLTVT.

The chain links TRBV19 to TRBJ1-5; no firm D call. CDR3 length: 14 residues. Germline assignment: CDR1 LNHDA and CDR2 SQIVND (reference sequence). Trimming pared 0 bases from V and 3 bases from J, leaving 6 bases between. Here the CDR3 DNA reads TGTGCCAGTAGTATAGAACGGTACAATCAGCCCCAGCATTTT. Its protein product is CASSIERYNQPQHF. The full variable domain, its missing parts supplied by reference TRBV19 and TRBJ1-5, is DGGITQSPKYLFRKEGQNVTLSCEQNLNHDAMYWYRQDPGQGLRLIYYSQIVNDFQKGDIAEGYSVSREKKESFPLTVTSAQKNPTAFYLCASSIERYNQPQHFGDGTRLSIL.

The chain joins TRBV6-5 to TRBJ1-1; D uncertain. The CDR3 length is 13 residues. The germline gives CDR1 MNHEY, CDR2 SVGAGI. V lost 7 bases to trimming and J lost 1 base, with 10 bases between them. The CDR3 bases are TGTGCCAGCACCCGTAATTCGAACACTGAAGCTTTCTTT. It translates to CASTRNSNTEAFF.

This chain connects TRBV27 to TRBJ2-5; TRBD2 aligns across 10 bases. The germline gives CDR1 MNHEY, CDR2 SMNVEV (reference sequence). The CDR3 extends over 15 amino acids. The V gene end was trimmed by 2 bases and the J gene end by 5 bases; junction bases not matched to a gene: 5. The CDR3 spells CASSLERGGLETQYF. DNA of the CDR3: TGTGCCAGCAGTTTAGAGCGGGGGGGCCTTGAGACCCAGTACTTC.

The chain uses TRBV9 and TRBJ1-1; D gene ambiguous. The length of the CDR3 is 12 residues. CDR1 is SGDLS, CDR2 YYNGEE, per germline. Trimming shortened V by 6 bases and J by 3 bases, and 9 bases separated the two germline ends. In nucleotides, the CDR3 is TGTGCCAGCAAGGGTTGGGACACTGAAGCTTTCTTT. Amino acids: CASKGWDTEAFF.

This rearrangement joins TRBV7-3 to TRBJ2-1; TRBD2 matches at 8 bases. Looked up from germline, CDR1 is SGHTA and CDR2 is FQGTGA. Trimming at V came to 4 bases and at J to 8 bases, leaving 10 bases not matched to a gene. The CDR3 has 15 residues. This CDR3 is CASSWEIAGRDEQFF. The CDR3 bases are TGTGCCAGCAGCTGGGAAATAGCGGGGAGGGATGAGCAGTTCTTC.

The V and J genes are TRBV6-5 and TRBJ2-3; maybe TRBD2 (6 bases). CDR1 and CDR2 (germline): MNHEY, SVGAGI. Trimming took off 0 bases at V and 5 bases at J, with 12 bases between the two ends. The CDR3 loop spans 15 amino acids. The CDR3 nucleotides are TGTGCCAGCAGTTACTCAGGCCAGGAGGGAGATACGCAGTATTTT. Amino acids: CASSYSGQEGDTQYF.

The chain carries TRBV6-5 and TRBJ1-1, with 8 bases aligning to TRBD1. This CDR3 is 14 amino acids long. After removal of 8 bases from V and 8 bases from J, the junction contained 13 bases not matched to a gene. Germline V gene lookup returns CDR1 MNHEY and CDR2 SVGAGI. The CDR3 nucleotides read TGTGCCAGCTTGAGGCACAGGGGGGGGTTAGAAGCTTTCTTT. It yields the protein CASLRHRGGLEAFF.